Each of the 21 T cell receptor beta chains below was sequenced from the same sample in a study of blood T cells in healthy people across ages. A sample-barcoded 5' primer and a J-beta primer mix were used in a second PCR of roughly 6 to 11 cycles. TCRdb redid the calling of the 5' RACE reads with MiXCR, one entry per CDR3 protein. The table includes some 800,000 distinct CDR3 sequences, 40% to 50% detected once. The material sequenced was blood. Receptors were obtained from a man between 60 and 75 years old in good health.

V gene TRBV7-2 combines with J gene TRBJ2-7; perhaps TRBD2 as D (6 bases). The CDR3 contains 16 residues. Germline CDR1 reads SGHTA; CDR2 reads FQGNSA. Trimming pared 2 bases from V and 2 bases from J, leaving 16 bases between. CDR3 nucleotides: TGTGCCAGCAGCTTAACCCCCTCAGGCGGGACCTACGAGCAGTACTTC. Protein sequence: CASSLTPSGGTYEQYF.

The CDR3 protein is CASSVAGEVEQYF. In nucleotides, the CDR3 is TGTGCCAGCAGCGTAGCGGGGGAGGTCGAGCAGTACTTC. V usage is TRBV9 and J usage is TRBJ2-4; a possible D gene is TRBD2 (6 bases). The end of the DNA fits TRBJ2-7 better, so the J call may be wrong. In germline, CDR1 is SGDLS, CDR2 YYNGEE. This CDR3 spans 13 amino acids.

As for this clonotype: This may come from a read error, since a much larger clone is one base off. V usage is TRBV20-1 and J usage is TRBJ2-7; TRBD1 is a possible D gene (6 bases). This CDR3 contains 14 residues. In germline, CDR1 is DFQATT, CDR2 SNEGSKA (reference sequence). V was trimmed by 3 bases and J by 2 bases, leaving 14 bases between them. CDR3 coding DNA: TGCAGTGCTAGTCCTCTGGACAGAGCCTACGAGCAGTACTTC. It encodes CSASPLDRAYEQYF.

Ten or more counts support this clonotype. This chain links TRBV9 with TRBJ2-3; TRBD1 matches 8 bases. The germline V gene encodes CDR1 SGDLS and CDR2 YYNGEE. After removal of 3 bases from V and 6 bases from J, the junction contained 3 bases not matched to a gene. The CDR3 consists of 13 residues. This CDR3 is CASSGQGRDTQYF. For the CDR3, the DNA is TGTGCCAGCAGCGGACAGGGGCGGGATACGCAGTATTTT.

The chain links TRBV3-1 to TRBJ2-1; D gene unclear. Germline values: CDR1 LGHDT, CDR2 YNNKEL (reference sequence). The germline V and J ends were trimmed by 1 base and 4 bases, with 14 bases remaining between them. CDR3 length equals 16 residues. The CDR3 DNA reads as TGTGCCAGCAGCCAAGGACCCGGTGGGATATACAATGAGCAGTTCTTC. This sequence encodes CASSQGPGGIYNEQFF.

V gene TRBV7-2 combines with J gene TRBJ2-7; 7 bases fit TRBD1. Germline loops: CDR1 SGHTA, CDR2 FQGNSA. J lost 6 bases, V lost 1 base, and 3 bases had no gene match. The CDR3 runs to 13 residues. As DNA, the CDR3 is TGTGCCAGCAGCTTAGGGCACAGGGGCGAGCAGTACTTC. It yields the protein CASSLGHRGEQYF.

This clonotype was counted ten times or more. The V and J genes are TRBV29-1 and TRBJ2-6; 8 bases fit TRBD1. Per germline, CDR1 SQVTM and CDR2 ANQGSEA. The CDR3 consists of 19 residues. V trimming: 1 base; J trimming: 3 bases; junction bases outside the gene matches: 14. The CDR3 reads CSVEVEGQAYPFGANVLTF. In DNA, the CDR3 is TGCAGCGTTGAAGTAGAGGGACAGGCATACCCATTTGGGGCCAACGTCCTGACTTTC.

The chain links TRBV20-1 to TRBJ2-1; D remains ambiguous. From germline, CDR1 is DFQATT and CDR2 SNEGSKA (reference sequence). Trimming took off 3 bases at V and 6 bases at J, with 18 bases between the two ends. The CDR3 has 15 residues. CDR3 sequence (DNA): TGCAGTGCTAGCGTCCCGAACCGGGTACCCAATGAGCAGTTCTTC. Translated, it gives CSASVPNRVPNEQFF.

To note about this clonotype: An end of the junction differs from the germline gene, which may be a read error. J is TRBJ1-2 and V is TRBV4-1; the D gene is possibly TRBD1 (6 bases). Germline CDR1 and CDR2: MGHRA and YSYEKL. This CDR3 has 16 amino acids. CDR3 nucleotide sequence: TGCGCCAGCGGCCAAGATCGGGACACCGCTAACTATGGCTACACCTTC. Translated: CASGQDRDTANYGYTF.

This clonotype was seen a few times. This chain joins TRBV9 and TRBJ2-1, with TRBD2 matching over 14 bases. The V and J ends lost 3 bases and 0 bases, in that order; junction bases with no gene match: 5. The CDR3 is made up of 18 amino acids. Per germline, CDR1 SGDLS and CDR2 YYNGEE. The CDR3 spells CASSAGTSGGSSYNEQFF. Here the CDR3 DNA reads TGTGCCAGCAGCGCCGGGACTAGCGGGGGAAGCTCCTACAATGAGCAGTTCTTC. Using reference TRBV9 and TRBJ2-1 for the parts outside the CDR3, the full variable domain is DSGVTQTPKHLITATGQRVTLRCSPRSGDLSVYWYQQSLDQGLQFLIQYYNGEERAKGNILERFSAQQFPDLHSELNLSSLELGDSALYFCASSAGTSGGSSYNEQFFGPGTRLTVL.

This chain uses TRBV5-6 with TRBJ1-2; D unclear. Per the germline V gene, CDR1 is SGHDT and CDR2 is YYEEEE. Trimming left V 4 bases short and J 2 bases short, with 18 bases between. The CDR3 spans 16 residues. This CDR3 reads CASSRSTPSENYGYTF. As DNA, the CDR3 is TGTGCCAGCAGCCGAAGTACACCGTCCGAAAACTATGGCTACACCTTC. The variable domain in full, with the rest retrieved from reference TRBV5-6 and TRBJ1-2, is DAGVTQSPTHLIKTRGQQVTLRCSPKSGHDTVSWYQQALGQGPQFIFQYYEEEERQRGNFPDRFSGHQFPNYSSELNVNALLLGDSALYLCASSRSTPSENYGYTFGSGTRLTVV.

The chain carries TRBV6-5 and TRBJ2-1; D not certain. The CDR3 is 11 amino acids. CDR1 and CDR2 from the germline V gene are MNHEY and SVGAGI. Deletions cut 5 bases from V and 5 bases from J, with 4 bases between. The CDR3 region is CASSTNNEQFF. CDR3 in DNA: TGTGCCAGCAGTACGAACAATGAGCAGTTCTTC.

This clonotype showed up just a few times. V and J are TRBV7-8 and TRBJ2-7; 10 bases map to TRBD1. Trimming removed 1 base from V and 3 bases from J; junction bases left unmatched: 6. There are 16 residues in the CDR3. CDR1 is SGHVS, CDR2 FQNEAQ, per germline. The CDR3 here is CASSLGAGQGYYEQYF. CDR3 DNA: TGTGCCAGCAGCTTAGGTGCGGGACAGGGGTACTACGAGCAGTACTTC.

The rearrangement joins TRBV29-1 to TRBJ2-1, with TRBD2 matching over 8 bases. This CDR3 comprises 13 residues. Germline V gives CDR1 SQVTM, CDR2 ANQGSEA. With V trimmed by 4 bases and J by 2 bases, 1 base remained unmatched. CDR3 in amino acids: CSVAAGAYNEQFF. CDR3 nucleotides: TGCAGCGTTGCAGCGGGGGCCTACAATGAGCAGTTCTTC.

The chain recombines TRBV9 with TRBJ2-7; TRBD1 matches at 7 bases. With V trimmed by 2 bases and J by 6 bases, 5 bases remained unmatched. CDR3 size: 13 residues. Germline V gives CDR1 SGDLS, CDR2 YYNGEE. CDR3 residues: CASSVGTVGEQYF. In nucleotides, the CDR3 is TGTGCCAGCAGCGTTGGGACAGTAGGCGAGCAGTACTTC.

This sequence joins TRBV27 and TRBJ1-1; 7 bases agree with TRBD1. The CDR3 consists of 14 residues. The V and J ends lost 7 bases and 7 bases, in that order; junction bases with no gene match: 12. Germline CDR1 MNHEY, CDR2 SMNVEV (reference sequence). The CDR3 spells CASTSPRQGGEAFF. The DNA for the CDR3 is TGTGCCAGCACCTCTCCGCGACAGGGAGGTGAAGCTTTCTTT.

This chain links TRBV20-1 with TRBJ2-1; 16 bases align to TRBD2. This CDR3 has 15 residues. The V and J ends lost 5 bases and 5 bases, in that order; junction bases with no gene match: 3. The germline V gene has CDR1 DFQATT and CDR2 SNEGSKA (reference sequence). The CDR3 DNA reads TGCAGTGCTGGGACTAGCGGGAGGGCTGACAATGAGCAGTTCTTC. It encodes CSAGTSGRADNEQFF.

To note about this clonotype: Just one base apart from a much larger clone, this may be a read error. The chain joins TRBV12-3 or TRBV12-4 to TRBJ2-5; 8 nucleotides align to TRBD1. The J call could be wrong; TRBJ2-1 is a better fit for the DNA end. The CDR3 consists of 14 residues. CDR3 sequence (DNA): TGTGCCAGCAGTCCAGGGGGCCTGGGAGAGACCCAGTTCTTC. This codes for CASSPGGLGETQFF.

The table lists this clonotype with a few counts. The rearrangement uses TRBV5-1 and TRBJ1-4; TRBD1 matches at 8 bases. In germline, CDR1 is SGHRS, CDR2 YFSETQ. This CDR3 spans 14 amino acids. The trim removed 3 bases at V and 6 bases at J, leaving 4 bases unmatched. This CDR3 reads CASSSDRADEKLFF. The CDR3 DNA sequence: TGCGCCAGCAGCTCGGACAGGGCCGATGAAAAACTGTTTTTT. Full variable domain (rest looked up from reference TRBV5-1 and TRBJ1-4): KAGVTQTPRYLIKTRGQQVTLSCSPISGHRSVSWYQQTPGQGLQFLFEYFSETQRNKGNFPGRFSGRQFSNSRSEMNVSTLELGDSALYLCASSSDRADEKLFFGSGTQLSVL.

A few counts support this clonotype. The chain employs TRBV20-1 and TRBJ1-5; D not resolved. The CDR3 has 12 amino acids. Trimming left V 2 bases short and J 5 bases short, with 7 bases between. The germline V gene has CDR1 DFQATT and CDR2 SNEGSKA (reference sequence). CDR3: CSARRGDQPQHF. The DNA for the CDR3 is TGCAGTGCTAGAAGAGGAGATCAGCCCCAGCATTTT.

This sequence joins TRBV19 and TRBJ2-1, with D possibly being TRBD1 (5 bases). Per germline, CDR1 LNHDA and CDR2 SQIVND (reference sequence). CDR3 size: 16 residues. Trimming left V 4 bases short and J 1 base short, with 14 bases between. The CDR3 DNA sequence: TGTGCCAGTAGTACCTTCCAAGGGGCTTCCTACAATGAGCAGTTCTTC. Translated, it gives CASSTFQGASYNEQFF.